This TCR beta chain was sequenced for a study of cytomegalovirus exposure and HLA in healthy donors. General study points: Some public TCRs appeared in many individuals, while most sequences were rare. The only immune exposure information that was available was CMV serostatus. Later work found most CMV-associated TCR beta chains apparently HLA-restricted.

The V and J ends lost 6 bases and 1 base respectively, with 12 bases between them. CDR1 is MNHEY, CDR2 SVGAGI, per germline. This CDR3 spans 14 amino acids. This clone was observed a handful of times. Its antigen is unknown. It was with 60 Vbeta and 13 Jbeta primers that the PCR ran. Data came from immunoSEQ multiplex PCR; TCRdb stores just in-frame clones and leaves some out. The table shows more than 100,000 clones, with 15% to 19% occurring only once. This chain links TRBV6-5 with TRBJ1-2; D perhaps matches TRBD1 (6 bases). Sequencing was done on a sample of PBMCs. The TCR was taken from a woman under 30 in good health and CMV-seronegative. The CDR3 bases are TGTGCCAGCAGAACAAGGGGGAGTAACTATGGCTACACCTTC. Amino acids: CASRTRGSNYGYTF.